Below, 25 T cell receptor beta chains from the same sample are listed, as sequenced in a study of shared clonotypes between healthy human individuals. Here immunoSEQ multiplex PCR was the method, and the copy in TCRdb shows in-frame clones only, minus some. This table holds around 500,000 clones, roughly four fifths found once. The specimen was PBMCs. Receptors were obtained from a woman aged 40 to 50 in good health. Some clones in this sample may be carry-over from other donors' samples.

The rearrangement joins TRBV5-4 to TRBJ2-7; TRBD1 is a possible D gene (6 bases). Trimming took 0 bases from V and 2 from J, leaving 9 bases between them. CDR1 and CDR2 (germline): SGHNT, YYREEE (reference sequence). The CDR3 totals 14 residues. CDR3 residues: CASSLGGPTYEQYF. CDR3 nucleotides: TGTGCCAGCAGCTTGGGGGGGCCGACCTACGAGCAGTACTTC.

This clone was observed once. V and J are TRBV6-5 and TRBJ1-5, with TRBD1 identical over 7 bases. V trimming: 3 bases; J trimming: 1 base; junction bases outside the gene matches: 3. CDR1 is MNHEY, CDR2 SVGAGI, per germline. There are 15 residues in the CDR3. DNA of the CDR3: TGTGCCAGCAGTTATACAGGGGCGAGCAATCAGCCCCAGCATTTT. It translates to CASSYTGASNQPQHF.

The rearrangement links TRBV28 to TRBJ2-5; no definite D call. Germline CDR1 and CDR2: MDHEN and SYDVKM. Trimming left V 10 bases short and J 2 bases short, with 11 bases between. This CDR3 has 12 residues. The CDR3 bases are TGTGCCACCAGGTGGGGACAAGAGACCCAGTACTTC. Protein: CATRWGQETQYF.

In DNA form, the CDR3 reads TGTGCCACCAGCAGAGGGTTCATGAACACTGAAGCTTTCTTT. This translates into CATSRGFMNTEAFF. This rearrangement joins TRBV15 to TRBJ1-1, with D unclear. The germline CDR1 and CDR2 sequences are LNHNV and YYDKDF (reference sequence). CDR3 length equals 14 residues. Trimming stripped 1 base from V and 0 bases from J, with 6 bases between.

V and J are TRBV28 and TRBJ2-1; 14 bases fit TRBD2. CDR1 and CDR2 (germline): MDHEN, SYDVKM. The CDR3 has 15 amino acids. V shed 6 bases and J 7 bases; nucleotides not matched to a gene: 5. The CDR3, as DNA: TGTGCCAGCAGACAGGGGACTAGCGGGAGTAATGAGCAGTTCTTC. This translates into CASRQGTSGSNEQFF. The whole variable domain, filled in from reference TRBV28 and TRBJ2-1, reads DVKVTQSSRYLVKRTGEKVFLECVQDMDHENMFWYRQDPGLGLRLIYFSYDVKMKEKGDIPEGYSVSREKKERFSLILESASTNQTSMYLCASRQGTSGSNEQFFGPGTRLTVL.

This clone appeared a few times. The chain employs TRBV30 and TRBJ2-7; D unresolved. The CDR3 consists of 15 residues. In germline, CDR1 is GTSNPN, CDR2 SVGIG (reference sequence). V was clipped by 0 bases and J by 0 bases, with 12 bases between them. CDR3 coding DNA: TGTGCCTGGAGTGTCGCCCTGGGAAGCTCCTACGAGCAGTACTTC. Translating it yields CAWSVALGSSYEQYF.

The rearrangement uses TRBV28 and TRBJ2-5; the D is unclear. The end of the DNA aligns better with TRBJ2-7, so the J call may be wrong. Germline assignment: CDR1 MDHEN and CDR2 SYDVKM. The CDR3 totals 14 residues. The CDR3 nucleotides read TGTGCCAGCAGACCGACCCGGTCCCCCTACGAGCAGTACTTC. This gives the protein CASRPTRSPYEQYF.

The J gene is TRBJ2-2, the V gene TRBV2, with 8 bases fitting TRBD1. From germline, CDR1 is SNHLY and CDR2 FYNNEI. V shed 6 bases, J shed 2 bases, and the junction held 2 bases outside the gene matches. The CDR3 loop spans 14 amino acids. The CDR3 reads CASRQGENTGELFF. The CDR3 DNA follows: TGTGCCAGCAGACAGGGGGAAAACACCGGGGAGCTGTTTTTT. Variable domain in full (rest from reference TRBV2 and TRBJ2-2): EPEVTQTPSHQVTQMGQEVILRCVPISNHLYFYWYRQILGQKVEFLVSFYNNEISEKSEIFDDQFSVERPDGSNFTLKIRSTKLEDSAMYFCASRQGENTGELFFGEGSRLTVL.

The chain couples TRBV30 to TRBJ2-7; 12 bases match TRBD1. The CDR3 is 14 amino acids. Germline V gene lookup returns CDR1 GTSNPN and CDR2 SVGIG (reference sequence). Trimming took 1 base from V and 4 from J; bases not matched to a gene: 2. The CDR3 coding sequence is TGTGCCTGGAGTGGGGACAGGGGGCTATACGAGCAGTACTTC. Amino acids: CAWSGDRGLYEQYF.

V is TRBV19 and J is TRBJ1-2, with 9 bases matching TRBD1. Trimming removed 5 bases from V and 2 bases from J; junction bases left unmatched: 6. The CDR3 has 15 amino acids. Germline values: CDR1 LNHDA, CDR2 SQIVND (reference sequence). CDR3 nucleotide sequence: TGTGCCAGTAGTGCCAAACAGGGGGCCAACTATGGCTACACCTTC. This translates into CASSAKQGANYGYTF.

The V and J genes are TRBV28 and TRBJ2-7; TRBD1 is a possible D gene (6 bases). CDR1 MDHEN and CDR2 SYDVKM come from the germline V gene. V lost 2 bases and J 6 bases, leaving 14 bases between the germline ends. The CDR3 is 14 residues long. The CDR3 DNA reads TGTGCCAGCAGTTTAGGAACAGGGTCAGTCGAGCAGTACTTC. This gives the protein CASSLGTGSVEQYF.

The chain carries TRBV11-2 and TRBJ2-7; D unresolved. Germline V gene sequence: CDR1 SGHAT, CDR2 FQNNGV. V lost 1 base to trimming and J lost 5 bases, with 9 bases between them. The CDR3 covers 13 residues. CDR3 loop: CASSLVSIDEQYF. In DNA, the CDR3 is TGTGCCAGCAGCTTAGTTAGCATCGACGAGCAGTACTTC.

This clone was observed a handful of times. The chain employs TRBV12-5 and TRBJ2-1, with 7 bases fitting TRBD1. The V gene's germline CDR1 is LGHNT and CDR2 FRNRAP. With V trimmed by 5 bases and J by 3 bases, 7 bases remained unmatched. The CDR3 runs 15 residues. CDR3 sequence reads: CASGTGTAYYNEQFF. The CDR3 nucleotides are TGTGCTAGTGGTACCGGGACAGCTTACTACAATGAGCAGTTCTTC. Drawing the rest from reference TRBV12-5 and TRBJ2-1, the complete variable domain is DARVTQTPRHKVTEMGQEVTMRCQPILGHNTVFWYRQTMMQGLELLAYFRNRAPLDDSGMPKDRFSAEMPDATLATLKIQPSEPRDSAVYFCASGTGTAYYNEQFFGPGTRLTVL.

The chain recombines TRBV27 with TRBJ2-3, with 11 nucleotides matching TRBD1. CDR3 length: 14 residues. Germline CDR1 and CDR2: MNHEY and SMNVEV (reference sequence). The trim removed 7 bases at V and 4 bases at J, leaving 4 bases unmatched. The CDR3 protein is CASKGQGGPDTQYF. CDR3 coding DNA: TGTGCCAGCAAGGGACAGGGGGGCCCAGATACGCAGTATTTT.

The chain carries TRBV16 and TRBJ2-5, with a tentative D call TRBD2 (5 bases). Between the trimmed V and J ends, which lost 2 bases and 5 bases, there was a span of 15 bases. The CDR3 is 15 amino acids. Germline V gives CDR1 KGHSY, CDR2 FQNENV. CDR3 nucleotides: TGTGCCAGCAGCCAACCAGAGGGTCCTGGGGAGACCCAGTACTTC. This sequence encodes CASSQPEGPGETQYF.

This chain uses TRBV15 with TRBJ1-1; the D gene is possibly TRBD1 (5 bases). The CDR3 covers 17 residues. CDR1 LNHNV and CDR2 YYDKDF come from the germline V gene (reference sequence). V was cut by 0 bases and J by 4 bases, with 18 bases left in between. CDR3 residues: CATSRDPYRAGLTEAFF. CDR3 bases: TGTGCCACCAGCAGAGATCCATACCGGGCAGGGCTCACTGAAGCTTTCTTT.

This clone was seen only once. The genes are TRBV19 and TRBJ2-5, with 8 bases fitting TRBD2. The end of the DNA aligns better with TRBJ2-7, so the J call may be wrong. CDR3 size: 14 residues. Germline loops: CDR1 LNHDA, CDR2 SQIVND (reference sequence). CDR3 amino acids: CASSIREGSYEQYF. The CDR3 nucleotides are TGTGCCAGTAGTATACGGGAGGGATCCTACGAGCAGTACTTC.

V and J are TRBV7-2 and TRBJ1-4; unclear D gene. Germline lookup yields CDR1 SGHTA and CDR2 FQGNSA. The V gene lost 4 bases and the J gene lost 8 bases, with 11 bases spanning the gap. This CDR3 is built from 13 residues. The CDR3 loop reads CASSSPAQEKLFF. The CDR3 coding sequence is TGTGCCAGCAGCTCCCCAGCGCAGGAAAAACTGTTTTTT.

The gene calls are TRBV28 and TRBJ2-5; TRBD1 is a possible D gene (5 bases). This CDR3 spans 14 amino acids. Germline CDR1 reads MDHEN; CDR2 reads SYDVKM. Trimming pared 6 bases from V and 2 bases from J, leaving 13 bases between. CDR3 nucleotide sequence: TGTGCCAGCAGCCCCTCAGGGAAACAAGAGACCCAGTACTTC. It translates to CASSPSGKQETQYF.

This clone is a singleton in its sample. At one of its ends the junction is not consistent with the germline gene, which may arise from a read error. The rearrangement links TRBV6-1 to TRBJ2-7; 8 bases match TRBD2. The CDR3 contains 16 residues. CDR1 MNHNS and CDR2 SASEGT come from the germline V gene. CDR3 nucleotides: TGTGCCAGCAGTAAAGCGGGAGCGTCCGGCTCCTACGAGCAGTACTTC. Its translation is CASSKAGASGSYEQYF.

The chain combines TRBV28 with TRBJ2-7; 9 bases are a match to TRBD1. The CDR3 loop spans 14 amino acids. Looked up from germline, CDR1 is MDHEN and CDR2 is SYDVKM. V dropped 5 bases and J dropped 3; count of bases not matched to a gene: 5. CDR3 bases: TGTGCCAGCAGTCGGACAGGGGACTACTACGAGCAGTACTTC. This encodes CASSRTGDYYEQYF.

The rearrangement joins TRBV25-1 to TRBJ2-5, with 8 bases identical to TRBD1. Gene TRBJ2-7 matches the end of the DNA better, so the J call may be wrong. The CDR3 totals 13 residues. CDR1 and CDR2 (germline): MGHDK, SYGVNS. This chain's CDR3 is CASSETGASEQYF. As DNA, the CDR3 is TGTGCCAGCAGTGAGACAGGGGCGTCCGAGCAGTACTTC.

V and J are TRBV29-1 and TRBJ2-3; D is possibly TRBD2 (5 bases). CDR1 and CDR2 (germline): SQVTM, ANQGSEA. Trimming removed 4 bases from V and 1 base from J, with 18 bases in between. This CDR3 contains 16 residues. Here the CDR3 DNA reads TGCAGCGTTGCTAGCACGGCGGGTCTAGGCACAGATACGCAGTATTTT. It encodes CSVASTAGLGTDTQYF.

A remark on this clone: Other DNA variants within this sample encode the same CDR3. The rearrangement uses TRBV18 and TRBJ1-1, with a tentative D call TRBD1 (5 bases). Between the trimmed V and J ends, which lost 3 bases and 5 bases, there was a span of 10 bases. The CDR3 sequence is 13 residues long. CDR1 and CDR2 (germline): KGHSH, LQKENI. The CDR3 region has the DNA TGTGCCAGCTCACCCTCGGGGGGGACTGAAGCTTTCTTT. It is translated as CASSPSGGTEAFF. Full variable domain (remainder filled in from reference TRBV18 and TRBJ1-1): NAGVMQNPRHLVRRRGQEARLRCSPMKGHSHVYWYRQLPEEGLKFMVYLQKENIIDESGMPKERFSAEFPKEGPSILRIQQVVRGDSAAYFCASSPSGGTEAFFGQGTRLTVV.

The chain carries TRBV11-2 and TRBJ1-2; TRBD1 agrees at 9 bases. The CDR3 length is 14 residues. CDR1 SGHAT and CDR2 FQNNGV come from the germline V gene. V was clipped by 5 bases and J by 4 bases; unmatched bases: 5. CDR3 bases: TGTGCCAGCAGCCCCGGGACAGGGCCCTATGGCTACACCTTC. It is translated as CASSPGTGPYGYTF.